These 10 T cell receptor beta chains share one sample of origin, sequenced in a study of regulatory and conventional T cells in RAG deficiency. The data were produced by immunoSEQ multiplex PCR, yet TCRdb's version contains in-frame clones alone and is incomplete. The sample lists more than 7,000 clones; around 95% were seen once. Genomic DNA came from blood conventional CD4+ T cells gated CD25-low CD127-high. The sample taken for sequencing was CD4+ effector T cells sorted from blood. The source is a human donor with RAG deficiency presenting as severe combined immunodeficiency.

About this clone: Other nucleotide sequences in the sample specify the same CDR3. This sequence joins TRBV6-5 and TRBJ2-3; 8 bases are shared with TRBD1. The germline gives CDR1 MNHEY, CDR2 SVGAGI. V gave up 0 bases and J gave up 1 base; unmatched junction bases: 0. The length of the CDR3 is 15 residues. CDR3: CASSYSGQGTDTQYF. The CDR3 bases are TGTGCCAGCAGTTACTCGGGACAGGGCACAGATACGCAGTATTTT.

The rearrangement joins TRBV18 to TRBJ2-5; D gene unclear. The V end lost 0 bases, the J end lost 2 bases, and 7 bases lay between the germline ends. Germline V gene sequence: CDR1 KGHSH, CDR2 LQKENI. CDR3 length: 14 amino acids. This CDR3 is CASSPPHIQETQYF. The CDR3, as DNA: TGTGCCAGCTCACCACCCCACATACAAGAGACCCAGTACTTC.

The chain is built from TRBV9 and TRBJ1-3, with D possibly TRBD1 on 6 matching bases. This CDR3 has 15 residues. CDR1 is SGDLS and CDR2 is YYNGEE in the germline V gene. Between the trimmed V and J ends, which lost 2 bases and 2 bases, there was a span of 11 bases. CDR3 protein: CASSVRTAAGNTIYF. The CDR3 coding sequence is TGTGCCAGCAGCGTCCGGACAGCGGCTGGAAACACCATATATTTT.

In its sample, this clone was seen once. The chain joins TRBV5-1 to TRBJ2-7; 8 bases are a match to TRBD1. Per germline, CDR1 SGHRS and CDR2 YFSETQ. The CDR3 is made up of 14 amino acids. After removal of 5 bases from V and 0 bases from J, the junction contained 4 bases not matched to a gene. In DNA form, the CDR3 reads TGCGCCAGCAGGGGACAGGACCTCTCCTACGAGCAGTACTTC. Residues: CASRGQDLSYEQYF.

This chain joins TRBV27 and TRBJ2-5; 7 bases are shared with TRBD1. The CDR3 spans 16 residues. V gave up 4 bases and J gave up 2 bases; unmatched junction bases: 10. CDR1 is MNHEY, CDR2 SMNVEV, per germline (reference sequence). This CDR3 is CASSSLRDRAQETQYF. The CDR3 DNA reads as TGTGCCAGCAGTTCCCTAAGGGACAGAGCTCAAGAGACCCAGTACTTC.

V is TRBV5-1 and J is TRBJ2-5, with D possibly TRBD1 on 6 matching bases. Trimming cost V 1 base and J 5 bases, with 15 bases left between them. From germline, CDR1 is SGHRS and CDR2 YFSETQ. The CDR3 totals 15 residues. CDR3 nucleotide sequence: TGCGCCAGCAGCTTGACAACAGGGCGGGCGGAGACCCAGTACTTC. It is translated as CASSLTTGRAETQYF.

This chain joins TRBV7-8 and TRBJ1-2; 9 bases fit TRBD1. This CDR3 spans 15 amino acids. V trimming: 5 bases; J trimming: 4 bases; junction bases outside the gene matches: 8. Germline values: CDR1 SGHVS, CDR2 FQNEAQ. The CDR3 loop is CASSIGTGKAYGYTF. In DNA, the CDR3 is TGTGCCAGCAGCATCGGGACAGGGAAGGCCTATGGCTACACCTTC.

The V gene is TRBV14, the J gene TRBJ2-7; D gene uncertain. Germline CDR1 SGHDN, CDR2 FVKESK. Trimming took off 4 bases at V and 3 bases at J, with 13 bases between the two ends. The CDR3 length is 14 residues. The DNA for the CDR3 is TGTGCCAGCAGCCCCCTGGGATCCGGCTACGAGCAGTACTTC. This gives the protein CASSPLGSGYEQYF.

The CDR3: CASSFWTVEAKNIQYF. CDR3 nucleotides: TGTGCCAGCAGTTTCTGGACAGTTGAAGCCAAAAACATTCAGTACTTC. This chain links TRBV6-5 with TRBJ2-4; TRBD1 is a possible D gene (6 bases). The CDR3 spans 16 residues. The V gene's germline CDR1 is MNHEY and CDR2 SVGAGI. Trimming removed 4 bases at V and 0 bases at J, with 13 bases between.

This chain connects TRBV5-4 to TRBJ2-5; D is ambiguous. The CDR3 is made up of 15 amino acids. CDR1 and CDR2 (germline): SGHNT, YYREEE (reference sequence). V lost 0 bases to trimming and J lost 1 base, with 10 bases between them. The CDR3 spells CASSLARSSQETQYF. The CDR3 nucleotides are TGTGCCAGCAGCTTGGCGCGGAGCTCCCAAGAGACCCAGTACTTC.